Below are 9 T cell receptor beta chains sequenced from a single sample in a study of cytomegalovirus exposure and HLA in healthy donors. PCR amplification relied on 60 Vbeta primers (plus 13 Jbeta primers). Clones were read by immunoSEQ multiplex PCR, and TCRdb kept only the in-frame ones, dropping some. The sample data list 200,000 or so clones. The sample consisted of PBMCs. These TCRs come from a girl aged 2 to 9 in good health and CMV-seropositive.

The V and J genes are TRBV15 and TRBJ1-1, with a tentative D call TRBD1 (5 bases). Germline V lookup: CDR1 LNHNV, CDR2 YYDKDF (reference sequence). Trimming shortened V by 5 bases and J by 2 bases, and 12 bases separated the two germline ends. The CDR3 contains 14 residues. The CDR3: CATSAQTENTEAFF. In DNA form, the CDR3 reads TGTGCCACCAGCGCACAGACAGAAAACACTGAAGCTTTCTTT. Supplemented by reference TRBV15 and TRBJ1-1, the full variable domain reads DAMVIQNPRYQVTQFGKPVTLSCSQTLNHNVMYWYQQKSSQAPKLLFHYYDKDFNNEADTPDNFQSRRPNTSFCFLDIRSPGLGDTAMYLCATSAQTENTEAFFGQGTRLTVV.

The chain uses TRBV4-1 and TRBJ2-7; TRBD2 aligns across 7 bases. CDR1 MGHRA and CDR2 YSYEKL come from the germline V gene. The CDR3 is 16 residues long. V was pared by 1 base and J by 0 bases, with 6 bases of the junction left unmatched. The DNA for the CDR3 is TGCGCCAGCAGCCAAGTGAGCGGGGCGAGCTCCTACGAGCAGTACTTC. Amino acids: CASSQVSGASSYEQYF.

CDR3 protein: CASSLLQGSEGTEAFF. Written as DNA, the CDR3 is TGTGCCAGCAGCCTCCTCCAGGGGTCGGAAGGTACTGAAGCTTTCTTT. The V gene is TRBV4-2, the J gene TRBJ1-1, with D maybe TRBD1 (6 bases). The ends were cut back, 4 bases at V and 5 bases at J, with 20 bases in the middle. Germline CDR1 is LGHNA and CDR2 is YNFKEQ. The CDR3 has 16 amino acids.

The rearrangement joins TRBV5-4 to TRBJ2-2, with 7 bases aligning to TRBD2. The CDR3 is made up of 16 amino acids. Germline V gene data show CDR1 as SGHNT and CDR2 as YYREEE (reference sequence). V trimming: 2 bases; J trimming: 4 bases; junction bases outside the gene matches: 8. DNA of the CDR3: TGTGCCAGCAGCTTACCTGGGACTACTGTCACCGGGGAGCTGTTTTTT. This gives the protein CASSLPGTTVTGELFF.

This sequence joins TRBV2 and TRBJ2-7, with D perhaps matching TRBD1 (7 bases). The CDR3 has 13 residues. CDR1 is SNHLY, CDR2 FYNNEI, per germline. Trimming cost V 6 bases and J 6 bases, with 15 bases left between them. CDR3 residues: CASRNSGGREQYF. The DNA of the CDR3 is TGTGCCAGCAGGAACTCAGGGGGGCGCGAGCAGTACTTC.

This sequence joins TRBV7-2 and TRBJ2-2, with D possibly being TRBD2 (6 bases). CDR1 and CDR2 (germline): SGHTA, FQGNSA. The CDR3 extends over 16 amino acids. The germline V and J ends were trimmed by 3 bases and 3 bases, with 14 bases remaining between them. The CDR3 here is CASSFMGGRDTGELFF. CDR3 DNA: TGTGCCAGCAGCTTTATGGGAGGCAGGGACACCGGGGAGCTGTTTTTT. Drawing the rest from reference TRBV7-2 and TRBJ2-2, the complete variable domain is GAGVSQSPSNKVTEKGKDVELRCDPISGHTALYWYRQSLGQGLEFLIYFQGNSAPDKSGLPSDRFSAERTGGSVSTLTIQRTQQEDSAVYLCASSFMGGRDTGELFFGEGSRLTVL.

V and J are TRBV5-1 and TRBJ2-6, with 7 bases aligning to TRBD1. With V trimmed by 0 bases and J by 0 bases, 6 bases remained unmatched. Germline V gene data show CDR1 as SGHRS and CDR2 as YFSETQ. The CDR3 spans 18 residues. CDR3 residues: CASSLVIQGSSGANVLTF. The CDR3 DNA follows: TGCGCCAGCAGCTTGGTTATACAGGGGTCCTCTGGGGCCAACGTCCTGACTTTC.

The rearrangement links TRBV7-8 to TRBJ2-1, with 10 bases matching TRBD2. The germline V gene encodes CDR1 SGHVS and CDR2 FQNEAQ. The V segment lost 1 base and the J segment 13 bases; nucleotides outside the gene matches: 7. CDR3 length: 14 residues. CDR3 amino acids: CASSLELAGKNQFF. The DNA for the CDR3 is TGTGCCAGCAGCTTAGAACTAGCGGGGAAAAACCAGTTCTTC.

The rearrangement uses TRBV6-6 and TRBJ2-5, with a possible D match to TRBD2 (5 bases). V lost 2 bases and J 2 bases, leaving 9 bases between the germline ends. Per germline, CDR1 MNHNY and CDR2 SVGAGI (reference sequence). The CDR3 has 14 amino acids. CDR3 sequence: CASSYTSGQETQYF. CDR3 in DNA: TGTGCCAGCAGTTACACGTCGGGACAAGAGACCCAGTACTTC.